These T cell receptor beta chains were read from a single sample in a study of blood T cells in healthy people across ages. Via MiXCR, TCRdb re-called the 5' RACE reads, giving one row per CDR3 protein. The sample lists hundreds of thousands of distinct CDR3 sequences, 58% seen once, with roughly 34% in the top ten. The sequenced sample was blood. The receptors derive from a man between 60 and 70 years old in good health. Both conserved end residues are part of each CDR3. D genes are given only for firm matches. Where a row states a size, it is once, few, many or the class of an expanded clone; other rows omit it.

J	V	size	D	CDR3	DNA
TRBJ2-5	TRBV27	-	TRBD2	CASSNGLAGGHETQYF	TGTGCCAGCAGTAACGGACTAGCGGGGGGTCACGAGACCCAGTACTTC
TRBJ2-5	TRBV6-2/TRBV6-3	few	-	CASSYDVGGVETQYF	TGTGCCAGCAGTTACGATGTCGGAGGGGTTGAGACCCAGTACTTC
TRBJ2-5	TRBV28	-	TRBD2	CASRNDRTSAQETQYF	TGTGCCAGCAGGAATGACAGGACTAGCGCCCAAGAGACCCAGTACTTC
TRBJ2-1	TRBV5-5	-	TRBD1	CASSPTGADWDEQFF	TGTGCCAGCAGCCCGACAGGGGCAGACTGGGATGAGCAGTTCTTC
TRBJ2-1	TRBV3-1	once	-	CASSPAAAFGRQFF	TGTGCCAGCAGCCCCGCCGCGGCCTTCGGTAGGCAGTTCTTC
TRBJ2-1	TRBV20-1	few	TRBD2	CSALVGTRGFEYNEQFF	TGCAGTGCCCTAGTGGGGACTAGGGGGTTCGAATACAATGAGCAGTTCTTC
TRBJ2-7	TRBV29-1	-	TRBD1	CSVSSGTGGSEQYF	TGCAGCGTCTCCTCCGGGACAGGGGGATCCGAGCAGTACTTC
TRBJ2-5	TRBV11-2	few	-	CASSFNGGMETQYF	TGTGCCAGCAGCTTTAACGGGGGAATGGAGACCCAGTACTTC
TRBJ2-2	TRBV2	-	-	CASKEGANTGELFF	TGTGCCAGCAAGGAGGGGGCGAACACCGGGGAGCTGTTTTTT
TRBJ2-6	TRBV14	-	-	CASSQQDAGANVLTF	TGTGCCAGCAGCCAACAAGATGCTGGGGCCAACGTCCTGACTTTC
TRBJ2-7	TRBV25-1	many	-	CASSERGTSYEQYF	TGTGCCAGCAGTGAGCGGGGAACATCCTACGAGCAGTACTTC
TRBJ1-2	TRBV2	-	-	CASNSIVYGYTF	TGTGCCAGCAATAGCATCGTCTATGGCTACACCTTC
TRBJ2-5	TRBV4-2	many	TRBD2	CASSQGLAGQETQYF	TGCGCCAGCAGCCAAGGACTAGCGGGTCAAGAGACCCAGTACTTC
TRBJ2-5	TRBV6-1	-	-	CATKNREETQYF	TGTGCCACGAAGAACAGAGAAGAGACCCAGTACTTC
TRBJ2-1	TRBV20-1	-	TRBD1	CSARWQGAWDEQFF	TGCAGTGCTAGATGGCAGGGGGCTTGGGATGAGCAGTTCTTC
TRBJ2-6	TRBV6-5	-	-	CASSYSSYGRQEEANVLTF	TGTGCCAGCAGTTACTCGAGCTATGGCAGGCAAGAAGAGGCCAACGTCCTGACTTTC
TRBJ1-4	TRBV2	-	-	CASSARQAPGEKLFF	TGTGCCAGCAGTGCTCGACAGGCCCCGGGTGAAAAACTGTTTTTT
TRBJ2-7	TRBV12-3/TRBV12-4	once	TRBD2	CASSPCLAGGSCEQYF	TGTGCCAGCAGCCCCTGTCTAGCGGGGGGCTCCTGCGAGCAGTACTTC
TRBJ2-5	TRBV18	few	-	CASSGLSRETQYF	TGTGCCAGCTCCGGACTTAGTCGGGAGACCCAGTACTTC
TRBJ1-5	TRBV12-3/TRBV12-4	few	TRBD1	CASSLSTGGDNQPQHF	TGTGCCAGCAGTTTATCGACAGGGGGGGATAATCAGCCCCAGCATTTT
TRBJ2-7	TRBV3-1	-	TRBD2	CASSAGLAGTTEQYF	TGTGCCAGCAGCGCGGGACTAGCGGGGACTACAGAGCAGTACTTC
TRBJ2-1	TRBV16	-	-	CASSQRGNRANNEQFF	TGTGCCAGCAGCCAAAGGGGAAACAGGGCCAACAATGAGCAGTTCTTC
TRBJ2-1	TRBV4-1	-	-	CASSRGRTSYNEQFF	TGCGCCAGCAGCCGGGGACGTACCTCCTACAATGAGCAGTTCTTC
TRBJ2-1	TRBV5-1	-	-	CASSLEPNYNEQFF	TGCGCCAGCAGCTTGGAGCCAAACTACAATGAGCAGTTCTTC
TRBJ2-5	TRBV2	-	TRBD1	CASSERTGHETRYF	TGTGCCAGCAGTGAGCGGACAGGACATGAGACCCGGTACTTC
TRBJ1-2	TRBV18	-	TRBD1	CASSPPAGTGANYGYTF	TGTGCCAGCTCACCACCTGCCGGGACAGGGGCTAACTATGGCTACACCTTC
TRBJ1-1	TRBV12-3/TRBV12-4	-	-	CASSLMGAEETAFF	TGTGCCAGCAGTTTAATGGGGGCTGAGGAGACGGCTTTCTTT
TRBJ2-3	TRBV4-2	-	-	CASSQSWGQSDTQYF	TGTGCCAGCAGCCAATCATGGGGCCAGTCAGATACGCAGTATTTT
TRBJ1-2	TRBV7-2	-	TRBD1	CASSPHGGTGYGYTF	TGTGCCAGCAGCCCCCATGGGGGGACAGGGTATGGCTACACCTTC
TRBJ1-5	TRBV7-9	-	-	CASGVGGGNQPQHF	TGTGCCAGCGGGGTGGGGGGGGGCAATCAGCCCCAGCATTTT
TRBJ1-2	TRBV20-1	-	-	CSARAVIGYTF	TGCAGTGCTAGAGCAGTGATTGGCTACACCTTC